This T cell receptor (beta chain) was sequenced for a study of long-term antiretroviral therapy in people with HIV. Every donor contributed at least one pre-ART and at least two post-ART PBMC samples. Sequencing relied on immunoSEQ assay v3.0, run at survey level. Here immunoSEQ multiplex PCR was the method, and the copy in TCRdb shows in-frame clones only, minus some. This repertoire shows around 30,000 clones, about 96% found once; its top ten account for about 8%. V was clipped by 2 bases and J by 1 base, with 8 bases between them. The CDR3 loop spans 14 amino acids. The germline CDR1 and CDR2 sequences are MNHNY and SVGAGI (reference sequence).

The clonotype comes from a man aged 25-40 years with HIV. Sequenced here: unsorted PBMCs, sampled 5.3 years after starting antiretroviral therapy. This sequence joins TRBV6-6 and TRBJ1-1; D is possibly TRBD1 (5 bases). The CDR3 reads CASSYQGTNTEAFF. CDR3 in DNA: TGTGCCAGCAGTTACCAGGGAACGAACACTGAAGCTTTCTTT.